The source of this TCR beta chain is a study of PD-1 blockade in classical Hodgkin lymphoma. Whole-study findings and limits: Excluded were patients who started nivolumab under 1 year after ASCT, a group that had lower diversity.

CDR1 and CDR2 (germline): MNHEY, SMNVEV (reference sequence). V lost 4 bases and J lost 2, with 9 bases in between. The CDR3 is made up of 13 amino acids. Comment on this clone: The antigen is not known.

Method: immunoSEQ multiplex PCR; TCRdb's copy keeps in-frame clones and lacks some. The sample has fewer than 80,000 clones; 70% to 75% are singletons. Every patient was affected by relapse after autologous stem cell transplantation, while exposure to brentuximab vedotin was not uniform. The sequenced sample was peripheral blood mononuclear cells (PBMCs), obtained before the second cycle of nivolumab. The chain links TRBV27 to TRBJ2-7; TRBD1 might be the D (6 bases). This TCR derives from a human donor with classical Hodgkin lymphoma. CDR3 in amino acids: CASSSGATYEQYF. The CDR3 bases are TGTGCCAGCAGTTCAGGGGCCACCTACGAGCAGTACTTC.